This T cell receptor beta chain appears in the sequencing data of a study of OX40 agonist ivuxolimab in advanced cancers. About the study as a whole: Ivuxolimab was an agonistic, fully human IgG2 monoclonal antibody directed against OX40 (CD134), a costimulatory receptor. Intravenous ivuxolimab was administered to patients every 2 weeks at six dose levels: 0.01, 0.1, 0.3, 1.5, 3 and 10 mg/kg. Of the roughly 50 dose-escalation patients, hepatocellular carcinoma was present in 19, melanoma in around 15, renal cell carcinoma in 9 and head and neck cancer in 9. In the dose-escalation cohort, 70% to 85% of patients were male, and the mean age was about 55 years, with a range of about 23 to 80. Prior anti-PD-1, anti-PD-L1 or anti-CTLA-4 therapy was permitted, and checkpoint inhibitors had been received by roughly two fifths of dose-escalation patients. Partial responses occurred in three dose-escalation patients, of whom one had hepatocellular carcinoma and two had cutaneous melanoma. The point of sequencing TCRbeta in the periphery was to test whether ivuxolimab changed TCR sequence diversity and drove clonal T-cell expansion. The paper describes the monotherapy dose-escalation part (N of about 47 patients) of the phase I trial of ivuxolimab.

As encoded in the germline V gene, CDR1 is SGHTA while CDR2 is FQGNSA. V has 5 bases trimmed and J has 4 bases trimmed; junction bases matching no gene number 6. Including the terminal cysteine and phenylalanine, the CDR3 comprises 16 residues. Left in the record is the CDR3 DNA by itself, 48 bases read in frame from the first base. For sequencing of the TCRbeta CDR3 region, genomic DNA was extracted from the sorted cells. The immunoSEQ Assay was used to sequence the TCRbeta CDR3 regions. Entries here come from immuneACCESS through TCRdb and include only in-frame sequences with V and J called. Some clones fail to appear in such tables; in the studies checked, an unresolved V gene covers under half of the shortfall, and the cause of the remainder is unknown. The sample records fewer than 65,000 clones, around 90% of which are singletons. The top ten hold roughly 5% of the sample. On this clone: Its recognized antigen is unknown. The record has no base qualities; no much larger clone is one base away.

The paper as a whole reports these results and caveats: After ivuxolimab, more expanded clones were found on average in CD8+ T cells than in CD4+ T cells. Low levels of normalized T-cell clonal expansion were also seen in some patients who did not respond. Which antigens the clonally expanded peripheral T cells were specific for was not determined. In the 0.1-3.0 mg/kg groups, partial responders were among the patients with the lowest normalized peripheral clonal expansion, particularly in CD8+ T cells. At doses of 0.1 to 3.0 mg/kg, clonal expansion of both CD4+ and CD8+ blood T cells was observed from baseline to week 6.

Patients with autoimmune disease history or receiving systemic immunosuppression were excluded from the trial. Peripheral blood for TCR sequencing was drawn from every dose cohort at baseline, at cycle 4 day 1 and at cycle 7 day 1. Samples were obtained from an open-label, multicenter, first-in-human phase I dose-escalation trial of ivuxolimab. The trial enrolled adults with locally advanced or metastatic head and neck squamous cell, hepatocellular, melanoma or renal cell carcinoma. Before TCR sequencing, CD4+ and CD8+ T cells were separately sorted from peripheral blood. The chain uses TRBV7-2 and TRBJ2-6, with 9 bases matching TRBD1. This sequence originates from an adult with an advanced solid tumor such as melanoma, head and neck, liver or kidney cancer. The material was CD4+ or CD8+ T cells sorted from blood, obtained in a trial of the OX40 agonist ivuxolimab. The bases read TGTGCCAGCAGCAGGGACAGGGTAGGAGGGGCCAACGTCCTGACTTTC. It is translated as CASSRDRVGGANVLTF.